This T cell receptor (beta chain) was profiled in a study of shared clonotypes between healthy human individuals. Trimming pared 4 bases from V and 4 bases from J, leaving 14 bases between. The CDR3 has 14 amino acids. The germline gives CDR1 SQVTM, CDR2 ANQGSEA. Worth noting for this clone: The antigen remains undetermined.

Study-level points and caveats: Among donors, clonotype sharing was expected to be affected by sequencing depth. Researchers sampled only blood; tissue repertoires likely differ.

Generated by immunoSEQ multiplex PCR, the TCRdb table keeps only in-frame clones and is missing some. Found here are around 300,000 clones, roughly 91% of them singletons; the top ten hold 15% to 20%. This receptor was identified in a man aged 18 to 30 in good health. The sample consisted of memory CD8+ T cells sorted from blood. Subset here: CD45RO+ cells pooled with CCR7-negative TemRA cells. V usage is TRBV29-1 and J usage is TRBJ2-1; D is perhaps TRBD2 (6 bases). The CDR3 DNA follows: TGCAGCGTTGTTGCGGGGTTGACTTACAATGAGCAGTTCTTC. Translation gives CSVVAGLTYNEQFF.